These 4 T cell receptor beta chains were sequenced from one sample in a study of blood T cell repertoires in COVID-19. The table came from immunoSEQ multiplex PCR; TCRdb's copy has only in-frame clones and leaves some out. The table includes 350,000 to 400,000 clones, more than 70% detected once. The material sequenced was PBMCs or T cells enriched from blood (not recorded which). The receptors were gathered from a woman between 18 and 29 years old who had recovered from COVID-19.

The CDR3 is CASSLAGSGNTIYF. The CDR3 DNA reads TGTGCCAGCAGCTTGGCAGGCTCTGGAAACACCATATATTTT. This chain joins TRBV5-5 and TRBJ1-3, with D uncertain. The CDR3 extends over 14 amino acids. The V and J ends lost 0 bases and 0 bases respectively, with 4 bases between them. Germline values: CDR1 SGHKS, CDR2 YYEKEE (reference sequence).

This sequence joins TRBV29-1 and TRBJ1-4; TRBD1 matches 8 bases. The germline V gene has CDR1 SQVTM and CDR2 ANQGSEA. This CDR3 has 13 amino acids. V lost 5 bases and J lost 8; bases outside the gene matches: 7. The CDR3 loop is CSVKDRAEEKLFF. The CDR3 bases are TGCAGCGTTAAGGACAGGGCGGAGGAAAAACTGTTTTTT.

About this clone: The sample carries other DNA sequences with the same CDR3. The V gene is TRBV7-9, the J gene TRBJ2-7; D gene unclear. This CDR3 has 11 residues. Germline V CDR1 and CDR2: SEHNR, FQNEAQ (reference sequence). V was trimmed by 3 bases and J by 4 bases, leaving 4 bases between them. CDR3 sequence reads: CASSFTYEQYF. CDR3 sequence (DNA): TGTGCCAGCAGCTTCACTTACGAGCAGTACTTC.

The J gene is TRBJ2-5, the V gene TRBV2, with D uncertain. The CDR3 spans 12 residues. Germline loops: CDR1 SNHLY, CDR2 FYNNEI. Trimming removed 5 bases at V and 5 bases at J, with 9 bases between. CDR3 nucleotides: TGTGCCAGCAGTCTCCTGGAGGAGACCCAGTACTTC. The encoded protein is CASSLLEETQYF.